Listed below are T cell receptor beta chains from one sample, sequenced in a study of neoadjuvant nivolumab and ipilimumab in lung cancer. The method was immunoSEQ multiplex PCR; TCRdb's version includes in-frame clones alone and lacks a portion of them. The sample has 13,000 or so clones, almost 96% seen once. Sequencing used peripheral blood, obtained after neoadjuvant nivolumab, alone or with ipilimumab, at or shortly before surgery. The receptors originated from an adult with non-small cell lung cancer. Each CDR3 is given with its conserved first and last residue. Each record gives: V gene, clone size, D gene, J gene, CDR3 protein, CDR3 DNA. A D gene is named only where the DNA matches it firmly. A clone size is listed for some rows: how often the clone was seen (once, few, many), or a class if it is expanded.

TRBV7-2	once	TRBD2	TRBJ2-7	CASSIGLAGVEQYF	TGTGCCAGCAGCATCGGACTAGCGGGAGTCGAGCAGTACTTC
TRBV7-2	-	TRBD2	TRBJ2-5	CASSLSSAGGSQETQYF	TGTGCCAGCAGCTTGTCGTCAGCGGGAGGGTCCCAAGAGACCCAGTACTTC
TRBV5-1	-	TRBD2	TRBJ2-7	CASSGGGTSESSYEQYF	TGCGCCAGCAGCGGCGGTGGGACTAGCGAAAGCTCCTACGAGCAGTACTTC
TRBV7-3	-	-	TRBJ2-3	CASSWDFADTQYF	TGTGCCAGCAGCTGGGACTTTGCAGATACGCAGTATTTT
TRBV9	-	TRBD2	TRBJ2-1	CASTVSSGSVDEQFF	TGTGCCAGCACCGTCTCTAGCGGGAGTGTGGATGAGCAGTTCTTC
TRBV4-1	-	-	TRBJ1-2	CASSLGLGSYGYTF	TGCGCCAGCAGCCTAGGACTCGGGTCCTATGGCTACACCTTC
TRBV28	-	-	TRBJ2-7	CASTPSPFQLYEQYF	TGTGCCAGCACCCCAAGCCCCTTCCAACTTTACGAGCAGTACTTC
TRBV7-9	-	-	TRBJ2-2	CASSGYGPQNTGELFF	TGTGCCAGCAGCGGCTACGGGCCCCAGAACACCGGGGAGCTGTTTTTT
TRBV30	-	-	TRBJ1-5	CAWSVGSGRRQPQHF	TGTGCCTGGAGTGTCGGTTCAGGGCGTCGTCAGCCCCAGCATTTT
TRBV9	-	-	TRBJ2-3	CASSVLSSTDTQYF	TGTGCCAGCAGCGTATTATCTTCCACAGATACGCAGTATTTT
TRBV6-5	-	TRBD1	TRBJ1-1	CASLARGGYTEAFF	TGTGCCAGCTTGGCTCGAGGGGGCTACACTGAAGCTTTCTTT
TRBV28	-	-	TRBJ2-3	CASSLRRAKGTDTQYF	TGTGCCAGCAGTTTAAGGAGGGCCAAAGGCACAGATACGCAGTATTTT
TRBV15	-	-	TRBJ1-4	CATSRGGGTNEKLFF	TGTGCCACCAGCAGAGGGGGTGGAACTAATGAAAAACTGTTTTTT
TRBV29-1	-	-	TRBJ2-5	CSVEVRMGETQYF	TGCAGCGTTGAAGTGAGAATGGGAGAGACCCAGTACTTC
TRBV9	once	TRBD1	TRBJ2-7	CASSRQGGPYEQYF	TGTGCCAGCAGTCGACAGGGTGGACCCTACGAGCAGTACTTC
TRBV29-1	once	TRBD1	TRBJ2-3	CSVELQGADTQYF	TGCAGCGTTGAGCTACAGGGGGCAGATACGCAGTATTTT
TRBV19	-	-	TRBJ2-5	CASTSDPGETQYF	TGTGCCAGTACCTCTGATCCTGGAGAGACCCAGTACTTC
TRBV5-6	-	TRBD2	TRBJ2-7	CASSKTSGSPYEQYF	TGTGCCAGCAGCAAGACTAGCGGGAGTCCCTACGAGCAGTACTTC
TRBV11-3	-	-	TRBJ2-3	CASSLAGTDTQYF	TGTGCCAGCAGCTTAGCAGGCACAGATACGCAGTATTTT
TRBV19	-	-	TRBJ2-1	CASSQTRREQFF	TGTGCCAGTAGTCAAACCCGGCGGGAGCAGTTCTTC
TRBV11-3	-	-	TRBJ2-1	CASSLESTEQFF	TGTGCCAGCAGCTTAGAGTCGACGGAGCAGTTCTTC
TRBV30	-	-	TRBJ2-7	CAWSGVYDGQYF	TGTGCCTGGAGCGGAGTCTACGATGGGCAGTACTTC
TRBV11-2	-	TRBD2	TRBJ2-7	CASSRPVTSGSNEQYF	TGTGCCAGCAGCCGTCCAGTGACTAGCGGGAGCAACGAGCAGTACTTC
TRBV29-1	-	TRBD1	TRBJ2-1	CSVRGQQGGEQFF	TGCAGCGTGCGGGGTCAACAGGGGGGTGAGCAGTTCTTC
TRBV18	-	-	TRBJ2-3	CASSPLPSDTQYF	TGTGCCAGCTCACCTCTTCCGTCGGATACGCAGTATTTT
TRBV7-8	-	-	TRBJ2-3	CASNPTRSADTQYF	TGTGCCAGCAACCCTACGAGGTCTGCAGATACGCAGTATTTT
TRBV4-1	-	-	TRBJ2-3	CASSQMVDLGTDTQYF	TGCGCCAGCAGCCAAATGGTGGACTTGGGCACAGATACGCAGTATTTT
TRBV19	-	TRBD2	TRBJ2-5	CASSIGRASGDVTKETQYF	TGTGCCAGTAGTATAGGACGGGCTAGCGGAGACGTTACCAAAGAGACCCAGTACTTC